The clone carrying this T cell receptor beta chain was seen only a few times. Its antigen is currently unknown. Unique molecular identifiers were present on cDNA, and template switching added a universal primer site. TCRdb re-called the 5' RACE reads with MiXCR, one entry per CDR3 protein. The data contain hundreds of thousands of distinct CDR3 sequences, approximately 8% of them singletons. Every donor was a healthy Caucasian. The data belong to a study of identical twins. Study results and limitations: The analysis was cross-sectional rather than longitudinal within donors. For zero-insertion analyses, partial confounding could come from invariant MAIT and iNKT cells.

The CDR3 sequence is 16 residues long. Germline V gene sequence: CDR1 LGHDT, CDR2 YNNKEL (reference sequence). Trimming removed 2 bases from V and 3 bases from J, with 15 bases in between. Separately, the same data were catalogued under a study of yellow fever vaccine responses in identical twins.

The TCR comes from a woman between 18 and 29 years old in good health. Sequencing was done on a sample of CD8+ T cells sorted from blood. This rearrangement joins TRBV3-1 to TRBJ2-3; D may be TRBD1 (6 bases). The CDR3 region is CASSQNPQGPTDTQYF. The CDR3 DNA follows: TGTGCCAGCAGCCAAAATCCCCAGGGGCCGACAGATACGCAGTATTTT.